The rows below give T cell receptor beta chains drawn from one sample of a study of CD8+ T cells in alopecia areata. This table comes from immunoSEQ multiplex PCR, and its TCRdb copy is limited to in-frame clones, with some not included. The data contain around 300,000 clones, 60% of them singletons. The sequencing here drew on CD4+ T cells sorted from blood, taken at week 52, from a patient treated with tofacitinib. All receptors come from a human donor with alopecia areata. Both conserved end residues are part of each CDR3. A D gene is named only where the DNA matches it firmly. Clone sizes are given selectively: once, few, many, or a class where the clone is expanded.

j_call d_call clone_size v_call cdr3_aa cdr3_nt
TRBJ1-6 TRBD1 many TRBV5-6 CASSGTGRALHF TGTGCCAGCAGCGGGACAGGGCGAGCCCTCCACTTT
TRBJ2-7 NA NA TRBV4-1 CASSQVGGSYEQYF TGCGCCAGCAGCCAAGTTGGAGGCAGCTACGAGCAGTACTTC
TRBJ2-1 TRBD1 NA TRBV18 CASSPIQGNEQFF TGTGCCAGCTCACCCATACAGGGGAATGAGCAGTTCTTC
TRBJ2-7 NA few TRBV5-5 CASSSLYEQYF TGTGCCAGCAGCTCCCTCTACGAGCAGTACTTC
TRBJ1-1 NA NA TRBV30 CAWSVRGAEAFF TGTGCCTGGAGTGTTAGGGGCGCTGAAGCTTTCTTT
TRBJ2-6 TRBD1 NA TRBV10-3 CAISRDRGGGANVLTF TGTGCCATCAGCCGGGACAGGGGTGGTGGGGCCAACGTCCTGACTTTC
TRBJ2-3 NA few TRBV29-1 CSVEDRRRRTDTQYF TGCAGCGTTGAAGATAGGAGGCGACGCACAGATACGCAGTATTTT
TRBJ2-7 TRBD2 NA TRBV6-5 CASSYGTSGYEQYF TGTGCCAGCAGTTACGGGACTAGCGGGTACGAGCAGTACTTC
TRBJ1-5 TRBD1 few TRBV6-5 CASSATGGAPQHF TGTGCCAGCAGTGCGACAGGGGGAGCGCCCCAGCATTTT
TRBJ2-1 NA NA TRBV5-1 CASSPDGYNEQFF TGCGCCAGCAGCCCGGACGGATACAATGAGCAGTTCTTC
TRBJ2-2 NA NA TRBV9 CASSAANTGELFF TGTGCCAGCTCAGCAGCGAACACCGGGGAGCTGTTTTTT
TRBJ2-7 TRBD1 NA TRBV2 CASSQTGVSYF TGTGCCAGCAGTCAGACAGGGGTCTCGTACTTC
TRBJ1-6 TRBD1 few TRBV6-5 CASSSQGAGSPLHF TGTGCCAGCAGTTCACAGGGGGCGGGTTCACCCCTCCACTTT
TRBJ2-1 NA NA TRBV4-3 CASSQSILNEQFF TGCGCCAGCAGCCAATCTATTCTCAATGAGCAGTTCTTC
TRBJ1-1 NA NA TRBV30 CAWSVRQNTEAFF TGTGCCTGGAGTGTAAGGCAGAACACTGAAGCTTTCTTT
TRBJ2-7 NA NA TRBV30 CAWSVPDYYSYEQYF TGTGCCTGGAGTGTACCCGACTACTACTCCTACGAGCAGTACTTC
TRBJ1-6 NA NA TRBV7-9 CASSSWGAESPLHF TGTGCCAGCAGCTCTTGGGGGGCAGAGTCACCCCTCCACTTT
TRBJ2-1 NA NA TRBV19 CASRRIGYNEQFF TGTGCCAGTAGACGGATAGGTTACAATGAGCAGTTCTTC
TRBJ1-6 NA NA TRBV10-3 CAISESGGGYSPLHF TGTGCCATCAGTGAGTCCGGGGGCGGATATTCACCCCTCCACTTT
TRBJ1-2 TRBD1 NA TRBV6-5 CASSTPDRAYGYTF TGTGCCAGCAGCACTCCCGACAGGGCCTATGGCTACACCTTC
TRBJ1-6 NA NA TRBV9 CASSPRKGIESYNSPLHF TGTGCCAGCAGCCCGAGGAAGGGGATTGAGTCCTATAATTCACCCCTCCACTTT
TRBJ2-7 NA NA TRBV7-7 CASSLDVSTEQYF TGTGCTAGCAGCTTAGACGTCTCGACGGAGCAGTACTTC
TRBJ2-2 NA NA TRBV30 CAWSVRAFTYTGELFF TGTGCCTGGAGTGTACGTGCGTTTACTTACACCGGGGAGCTGTTTTTT
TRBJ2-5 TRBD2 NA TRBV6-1 CASSEGGLAGETQYF TGTGCCAGCAGTGAAGGCGGACTAGCAGGCGAGACCCAGTACTTC
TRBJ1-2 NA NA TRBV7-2 CASSPRWGDGYTF TGTGCCAGCAGCCCCCGATGGGGGGATGGCTACACCTTC
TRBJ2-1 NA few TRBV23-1 CASSRTRRQFF TGCGCCAGCAGTCGGACTCGCCGGCAGTTCTTC
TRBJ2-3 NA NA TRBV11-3 CASSTNPLDTQYF TGTGCCAGCAGCACCAACCCTCTCGATACGCAGTATTTT
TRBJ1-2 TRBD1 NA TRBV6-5 CASSQTGQYGYTF TGTGCCAGCAGCCAGACAGGGCAATATGGCTACACCTTC